A single sample gave rise to the 21 T cell receptor beta chains below, sequenced in a study of sequential checkpoint blockade in melanoma. The treatment was: randomized to nivolumab then ipilimumab (arm A) or the reverse (arm B). Libraries were prepared by immunoSEQ multiplex PCR; TCRdb keeps only in-frame clonotypes and omits some of them. The data show over 15,000 clones, 74% seen once. Sequencing was performed on CD8+ T cells sorted from blood (inferred from file names), taken from a patient given nivolumab and ipilimumab in sequence. The receptor set was obtained from a human donor with melanoma.

The chain links TRBV10-1 to TRBJ2-3; 8 nucleotides match TRBD1. V lost 6 bases and J lost 2; bases outside the gene matches: 10. The V gene's germline CDR1 is WNHNN and CDR2 SYGVQD (reference sequence). There are 16 residues in the CDR3. The CDR3, as DNA: TGCGCCAGCAGCCCGGGACAGGATGACTACACAGATACGCAGTATTTT. Protein sequence: CASSPGQDDYTDTQYF.

This chain uses TRBV9 with TRBJ1-2; TRBD1 might be the D (5 bases). Germline V gene lookup returns CDR1 SGDLS and CDR2 YYNGEE. The CDR3 runs to 17 residues. The V and J ends lost 4 bases and 9 bases respectively, with 28 bases between them. The chain's CDR3 is CASSHSRPDNSMGSYTF. CDR3 bases: TGTGCCAGCAGCCACTCAAGACCGGACAACAGTATGGGAAGCTACACCTTC.

This chain uses TRBV4-1 with TRBJ1-6; 7 bases agree with TRBD1. The CDR3 is 17 amino acids. After removal of 2 bases from V and 4 bases from J, the junction contained 8 bases not matched to a gene. CDR1 and CDR2 from the germline V gene are MGHRA and YSYEKL. DNA of the CDR3: TGCGCCAGCAGCCAAACCACCAGGGGGATGTATAATTCACCCCTCCACTTT. Its translation is CASSQTTRGMYNSPLHF.

The genes are TRBV4-3 and TRBJ2-1, with 10 nucleotides matching TRBD2. V shed 0 bases, J shed 3 bases, and the junction held 2 bases outside the gene matches. Per germline, CDR1 LGHNA and CDR2 YSLEER. There are 16 residues in the CDR3. CDR3 bases: TGCGCCAGCAGCCAAGATCTAGCGGGAGTCTACAATGAGCAGTTCTTC. It codes for CASSQDLAGVYNEQFF.

This clone was seen more than once but under ten times. One end of the junction does not line up with germline, which may come from a read error. The chain has TRBV2 and TRBJ2-7, with D perhaps TRBD1 (6 bases). This CDR3 spans 15 amino acids. Germline V lookup: CDR1 SNHLY, CDR2 FYNNEI. This chain's CDR3 is CASSLNRALTYEQYF. The CDR3 DNA is TGCGCCAGCAGCCTTAACAGGGCACTTACCTACGAGCAGTACTTC.

The rearrangement joins TRBV5-1 to TRBJ2-3; 11 positions agree with TRBD2. Germline values: CDR1 SGHRS, CDR2 YFSETQ. The ends lost 0 bases at V and 2 bases at J; junction bases unmatched: 2. CDR3 size: 16 residues. The CDR3 region is CASSLVAGGFTDTQYF. CDR3 bases: TGCGCCAGCAGCTTGGTAGCGGGAGGGTTCACAGATACGCAGTATTTT.

The chain combines TRBV30 with TRBJ1-3; perhaps TRBD1 as D (6 bases). Germline loops: CDR1 GTSNPN, CDR2 SVGIG (reference sequence). Trimming left V 3 bases short and J 10 bases short, with 16 bases between. There are 13 residues in the CDR3. CDR3 coding DNA: TGTGCCTGGAGGGACTCAGGGGTCTATACCATATATTTT. This encodes CAWRDSGVYTIYF.

This chain links TRBV19 with TRBJ2-7; D is unclear. The germline CDR1 and CDR2 sequences are LNHDA and SQIVND (reference sequence). The germline V and J ends were trimmed by 6 bases and 5 bases, with 14 bases remaining between them. This CDR3 contains 13 residues. The CDR3 nucleotides read TGTGCCAGTAGCACTAATTCAGTCCACGAGCAGTACTTC. Protein sequence: CASSTNSVHEQYF.

This clone is medium-sized within its sample. The rearrangement links TRBV4-1 to TRBJ1-5, with 10 bases matching TRBD1. V lost 0 bases and J lost 6; bases outside the gene matches: 5. This CDR3 is built from 16 residues. Germline V lookup: CDR1 MGHRA, CDR2 YSYEKL. The CDR3 bases are TGCGCCAGCAGCCAAGATCCGGGACAGGGGATTCAGCCCCAGCATTTT. This encodes CASSQDPGQGIQPQHF.

The chain combines TRBV6-1 with TRBJ1-3; D might be TRBD1 (5 bases). CDR3 length equals 14 residues. V was pared by 8 bases and J by 1 base, with 12 bases between. Per the germline V gene, CDR1 is MNHNS and CDR2 is SASEGT. The DNA for the CDR3 is TGTGCCAGCCCCGACCGGACATCTGGAAACACCATATATTTT. Translating it yields CASPDRTSGNTIYF.

The chain joins TRBV9 to TRBJ2-7; 12 bases agree with TRBD1. V lost 3 bases and J lost 7; bases outside the gene matches: 5. The CDR3 length is 14 residues. Germline V gene data show CDR1 as SGDLS and CDR2 as YYNGEE. The CDR3 DNA reads TGTGCCAGCAGCGGGGGGACAGGGGGCGATGAGCAGTACTTC. Amino acids: CASSGGTGGDEQYF.

The CDR3 coding sequence is TGCGCCAGCAGCCAAGTAGCTAGCGGCACAGATACGCAGTATTTT. Translating it yields CASSQVASGTDTQYF. V gene TRBV4-1 combines with J gene TRBJ2-3; weak D call: TRBD2 (6 bases). The CDR3 is 15 residues long. The germline gives CDR1 MGHRA, CDR2 YSYEKL. Trimming stripped 1 base from V and 1 base from J, with 9 bases between.

The chain has TRBV27 and TRBJ2-1; 11 positions match TRBD2. V lost 7 bases, J lost 0 bases, and 2 bases stayed unmatched. Germline CDR1 MNHEY, CDR2 SMNVEV (reference sequence). The CDR3 is 15 residues long. CDR3: CASITSGSSYNEQFF. As DNA, the CDR3 is TGTGCCAGCATTACTAGCGGGAGCTCCTACAATGAGCAGTTCTTC.

This clone came up a few times. V is TRBV27 and J is TRBJ1-1; D is unclear. The V and J ends lost 1 base and 1 base respectively, with 10 bases between them. The CDR3 runs to 15 residues. Germline CDR1 and CDR2: MNHEY and SMNVEV (reference sequence). The CDR3 DNA reads as TGTGCCAGCAGTTTATATCCCGGTCGGAACACTGAAGCTTTCTTT. It codes for CASSLYPGRNTEAFF.

V usage is TRBV4-3 and J usage is TRBJ2-1; 9 bases fit TRBD1. Trimming at V came to 3 bases and at J to 3 bases, leaving 15 bases not matched to a gene. The CDR3 runs 19 residues. Germline V lookup: CDR1 LGHNA, CDR2 YSLEER. CDR3 in DNA: TGCGCCAGCAGCCACCCCGGGACAGGGATCGCTAGCGGCTACAATGAGCAGTTCTTC. Translated: CASSHPGTGIASGYNEQFF.

CDR3 protein: CASSLSISGGQTDTQYF. The CDR3, as DNA: TGTGCCAGCAGTTTATCGATTAGCGGGGGGCAGACAGATACGCAGTATTTT. The gene calls are TRBV27 and TRBJ2-3; the match to TRBD2 covers 10 bases. With V trimmed by 0 bases and J by 3 bases, 6 bases remained unmatched. The CDR3 loop spans 17 amino acids. Germline V gives CDR1 MNHEY, CDR2 SMNVEV (reference sequence).

The chain combines TRBV28 with TRBJ2-7, with 9 bases lining up with TRBD1. The CDR3 runs 17 residues. Germline lookup yields CDR1 MDHEN and CDR2 SYDVKM. V lost 5 bases and J lost 0; bases outside the gene matches: 11. This CDR3 reads CASSPVNRGPTSYEQYF. The CDR3 DNA reads TGTGCCAGCAGTCCCGTAAACAGGGGGCCTACCTCCTACGAGCAGTACTTC.

The chain is built from TRBV25-1 and TRBJ1-1, with D tentatively TRBD1 (5 bases). The V gene's germline CDR1 is MGHDK and CDR2 SYGVNS. Trimming left V 6 bases short and J 3 bases short, with 11 bases between. The length of the CDR3 is 13 residues. CDR3 sequence reads: CASREGFYTEAFF. DNA of the CDR3: TGTGCCAGCAGGGAGGGGTTTTACACTGAAGCTTTCTTT.

A few counts support this clone. The chain couples TRBV6-6 to TRBJ2-5; D is unclear. Trimming shortened V by 3 bases and J by 2 bases, and 10 bases separated the two germline ends. This CDR3 is 14 amino acids long. CDR1 MNHNY and CDR2 SVGAGI come from the germline V gene (reference sequence). In nucleotides, the CDR3 is TGTGCCAGCAGTTATACTGCGTTTCAAGAGACCCAGTACTTC. This encodes CASSYTAFQETQYF.

The chain employs TRBV27 and TRBJ1-1; perhaps TRBD1 as D (6 bases). The CDR3 has 13 residues. Per germline, CDR1 MNHEY and CDR2 SMNVEV (reference sequence). Trimming cost V 7 bases and J 5 bases, with 14 bases left between them. This chain's CDR3 is CASTKGGGTEAFF. The CDR3 DNA is TGTGCCAGCACCAAAGGGGGGGGAACTGAAGCTTTCTTT.

The rearrangement uses TRBV15 and TRBJ2-1; 10 positions agree with TRBD1. The CDR3 contains 16 residues. V trimming: 2 bases; J trimming: 7 bases; junction bases outside the gene matches: 8. CDR1 and CDR2 (germline): LNHNV, YYDKDF (reference sequence). The CDR3 sequence is CATSRTGTGVSNEQFF. DNA for the CDR3: TGTGCCACCAGCAGAACCGGGACAGGGGTGTCGAATGAGCAGTTCTTC.